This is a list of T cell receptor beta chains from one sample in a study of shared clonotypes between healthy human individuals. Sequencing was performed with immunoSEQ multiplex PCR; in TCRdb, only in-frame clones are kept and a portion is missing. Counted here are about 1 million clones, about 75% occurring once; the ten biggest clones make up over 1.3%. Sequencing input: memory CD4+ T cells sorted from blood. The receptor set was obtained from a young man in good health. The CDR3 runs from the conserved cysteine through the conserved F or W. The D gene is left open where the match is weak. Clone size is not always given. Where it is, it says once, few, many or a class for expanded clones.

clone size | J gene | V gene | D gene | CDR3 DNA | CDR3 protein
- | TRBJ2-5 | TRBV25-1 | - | TGTGCCAGCAGCGGCGCCGGACAAGAGACCCAGTACTTC | CASSGAGQETQYF
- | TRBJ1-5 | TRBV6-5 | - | TGTGCCAGCAGTTACTCAAGGGGGGGCAATCAGCCCCAGCATTTT | CASSYSRGGNQPQHF
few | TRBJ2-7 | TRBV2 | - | TGTGCCAGCACATCCGGTGGCGTCTACGAGCAGTACTTC | CASTSGGVYEQYF
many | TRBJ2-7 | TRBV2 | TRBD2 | TGTGCCAGCAGGTCAGCGGGGGCCTACGAGCAGTACTTC | CASRSAGAYEQYF
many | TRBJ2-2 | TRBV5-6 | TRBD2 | TGTGCCAGCAGCTTGTTCGGTAGCGGGGGACTCACCGGGGAGCTGTTTTTT | CASSLFGSGGLTGELFF
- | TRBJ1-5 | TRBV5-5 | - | TGTGCCAGCAGTCAGGGAGGGGGCAATCAGCCCCAGCATTTT | CASSQGGGNQPQHF
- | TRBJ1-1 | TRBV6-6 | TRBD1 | TGTGCCAGCAGCTACAGGGGGAAGAACACTGAAGCTTTCTTT | CASSYRGKNTEAFF
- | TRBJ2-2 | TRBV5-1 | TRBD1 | TGCGCCAGCAGCTTAACCCCGGGACAGGGGACCGGGGAGCTGTTTTTT | CASSLTPGQGTGELFF
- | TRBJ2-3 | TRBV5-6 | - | TGTGCCAGCAGCTTGTTGGTATCAGGCACAGATACGCAGTATTTT | CASSLLVSGTDTQYF
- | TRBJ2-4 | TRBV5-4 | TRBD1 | TGTGCCAGCAGCTGGGACAGGGTCTCGAACATTCAGTACTTC | CASSWDRVSNIQYF
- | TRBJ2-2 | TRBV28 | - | TGTGCCAGCAGTTTTTTTAGGCAGGGTAACACCGGGGAGCTGTTTTTT | CASSFFRQGNTGELFF
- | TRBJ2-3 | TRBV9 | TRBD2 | TGTGCCAGCAGCGGCGGGAGAGCGGAGAGCACAGATACGCAGTATTTT | CASSGGRAESTDTQYF
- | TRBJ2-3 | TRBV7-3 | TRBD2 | TGTGCCAGCAGCTCCGGACTAGCGGGGGCCTGGGATACGCAGTATTTT | CASSSGLAGAWDTQYF
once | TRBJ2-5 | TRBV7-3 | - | TGTGCCAGCAGCTTAGCTCTCGGCACACGAGAGACCCAGTACTTC | CASSLALGTRETQYF
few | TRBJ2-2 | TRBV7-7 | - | TGTGCTAGCAGCCCCGAAGGTCAAGGGGGCACCGGGGAGCTGTTTTTT | CASSPEGQGGTGELFF
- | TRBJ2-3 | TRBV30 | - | TGTGCCTGGGCGTGGGCTCTTAGAAATGTCACAGATACGCAGTATTTT | CAWAWALRNVTDTQYF
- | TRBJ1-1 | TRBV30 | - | TGTGCCTGGGAGTCCGCGAACACTGAAGCTTTCTTT | CAWESANTEAFF
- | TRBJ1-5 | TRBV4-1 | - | TGCGCCAGCAGCCAAGTTTGGCCAGGGCCAAGCAATCAGCCCCAGCATTTT | CASSQVWPGPSNQPQHF
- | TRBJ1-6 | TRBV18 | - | TGTGCCAGCTCACCCGGGGGGGGTAGCCGAAATTCACCCCTCCACTTT | CASSPGGGSRNSPLHF
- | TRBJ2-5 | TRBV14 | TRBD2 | TGTGCCAGCAGTCGACTAGCGGGCCCCGAGCAAGAGACCCAGTACTTC | CASSRLAGPEQETQYF
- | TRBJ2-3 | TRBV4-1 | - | TGCGCCAGCAGCCAAGTTGTGGCCCCCGGAGCGGATACGCAGTATTTT | CASSQVVAPGADTQYF
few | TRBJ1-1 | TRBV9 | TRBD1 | TGTGCCAGCAGCGGGCCGACAGGGACTGAAGCTTTCTTT | CASSGPTGTEAFF
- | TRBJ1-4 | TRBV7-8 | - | TGTGCCAGCAGCTCCTACAGCCAGCCTAATGAAAAACTGTTTTTT | CASSSYSQPNEKLFF
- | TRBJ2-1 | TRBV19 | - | TGTGCCAGTAGTCCCCCCGCCAACGTACGAGAGCAGTTCTTC | CASSPPANVREQFF
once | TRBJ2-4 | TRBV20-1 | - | TGCGGTATACTAGCCAAAAACATTCAGTACTTC | CGILAKNIQYF
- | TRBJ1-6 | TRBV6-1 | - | TGTGCCAGCATGACTAGGGACGGTTCACCCCTCCACTTT | CASMTRDGSPLHF
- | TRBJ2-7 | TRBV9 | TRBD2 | TGTGCCAGCAGCCCAGGACTAGCGGATGCCTACGAGCAGTACTTC | CASSPGLADAYEQYF
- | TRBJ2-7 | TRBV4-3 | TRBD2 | TGCGCCAGCAGCCAAGGAGGTAGCGGGAGCTACGAGCAGTACTTC | CASSQGGSGSYEQYF
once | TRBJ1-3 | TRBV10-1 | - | TGCGCCAGCAGTGAGTCGGGGCCCTCTGGAAACACCATATATTTT | CASSESGPSGNTIYF
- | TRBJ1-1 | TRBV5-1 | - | TGCGCCAGCATTTCGAACACTGAAGCTTTCTTT | CASISNTEAFF
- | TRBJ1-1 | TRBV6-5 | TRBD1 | TGTGCCAGCAGCAATCCGGGACAGGGGAGGACTGAAGCTTTCTTT | CASSNPGQGRTEAFF
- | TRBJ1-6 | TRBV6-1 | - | TGTGCCAGCAGTGAAGCGGGGGCGCGTAATTCACCCCTCCACTTT | CASSEAGARNSPLHF
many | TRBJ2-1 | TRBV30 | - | TGTGCCTGGAGTGTACGGGTTGATGAGCAGTTCTTC | CAWSVRVDEQFF
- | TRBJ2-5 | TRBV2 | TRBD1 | TGTGCCAGCAGTGAACGGGACAGGGGTGAGACCCAGTACTTC | CASSERDRGETQYF
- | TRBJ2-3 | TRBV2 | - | TGTGCCAGCACTCGGAGGGTCACCACAGATACGCAGTATTTT | CASTRRVTTDTQYF
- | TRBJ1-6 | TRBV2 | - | TGTGCCAGCAGTGAAGTTTTCCCACCCCTCCACTTT | CASSEVFPPLHF
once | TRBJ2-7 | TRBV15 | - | TGTGCCACCAGCAGAGATCCGACAGCTAGCTCCTACGAGCAGTACTTC | CATSRDPTASSYEQYF
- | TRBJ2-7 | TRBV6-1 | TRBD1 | TGTGCCAGCAGTGAATGGACAGGGCATGGGACCGGGGTAAACGAGCAGTACTTC | CASSEWTGHGTGVNEQYF
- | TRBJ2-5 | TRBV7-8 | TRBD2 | TGTGCCAGCAGCTTAGGAAGTGGGGGGGGAGAGACCCAGTACTTC | CASSLGSGGGETQYF
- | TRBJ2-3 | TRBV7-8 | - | TGTGCCAGCAGCTTTACCCCCACAGATACGCAGTATTTT | CASSFTPTDTQYF
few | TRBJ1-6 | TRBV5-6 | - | TGTGCCAGCAGCTTGGGGACGAAAGACTCACCCCTCCACTTT | CASSLGTKDSPLHF
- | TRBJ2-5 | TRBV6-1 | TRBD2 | TGTGCCAGCAGCTTGGGGGGGAGAGAGACCCAGTACTTC | CASSLGGRETQYF
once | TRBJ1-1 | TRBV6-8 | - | TGTGCCAGCAGTAGGTTTGGGGGGAACATACTTATTGACACTGAAGCTTTCTTT | CASSRFGGNILIDTEAFF
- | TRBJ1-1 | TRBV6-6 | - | TGTGCCAGCAGTTATGGGGAAAGGACAAACACTGAAGCTTTCTTT | CASSYGERTNTEAFF
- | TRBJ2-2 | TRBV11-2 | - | TGTGCCAGCAGCGAAGACAGGAACACCGGGGAGCTGTTTTTT | CASSEDRNTGELFF
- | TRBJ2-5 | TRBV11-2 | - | TGTGCCAGCAGCGATAGCGCCAGATTGGAGGCCCAGTACTTC | CASSDSARLEAQYF
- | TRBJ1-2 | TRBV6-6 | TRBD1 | TGTGCCAGCAGTTACAAGAACAGGGGAAACAACTATGGCTACACCTTC | CASSYKNRGNNYGYTF
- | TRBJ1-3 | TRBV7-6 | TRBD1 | TGTGCCAGCAGCGCGGACAGGGCCCCTGGAAACACCATATATTTT | CASSADRAPGNTIYF